The 9 T cell receptor beta chains reported below all come from one sample, sequenced in a study of identical twins. From the 5' RACE reads, TCRdb called clonotypes with MiXCR, one entry per CDR3 protein. This repertoire shows roughly 630,000 distinct CDR3 sequences, 7% to 7.5% found once; its top ten account for roughly 1.5%. The sample was also linked to a second study, of yellow fever vaccine responses in identical twins.

The sequencing input was PBMCs. The receptor set was obtained from a woman aged 18-30 years in good health.

The chain employs TRBV29-1 and TRBJ2-7; 11 nucleotides agree with TRBD1. V lost 2 bases and J lost 6; bases outside the gene matches: 6. Germline CDR1 reads SQVTM; CDR2 reads ANQGSEA. The CDR3 is 14 amino acids. The CDR3 region is CSVESLGTGGEQYF. In DNA form, the CDR3 reads TGCAGCGTTGAATCGCTTGGGACAGGGGGCGAGCAGTACTTC.

This clonotype has a handful of counts. The gene calls are TRBV5-1 and TRBJ2-3; D may be TRBD2 (7 bases). V dropped 7 bases and J dropped 7 bases, with 25 bases sitting between them. The CDR3 extends over 16 amino acids. Germline V lookup: CDR1 SGHRS, CDR2 YFSETQ. CDR3 in DNA: TGCGCCAGCGACCCTGGGGGCGGGAGTAAGTTGAATACGCAGTATTTT. Amino acid sequence: CASDPGGGSKLNTQYF.

The chain has TRBV12-3 or TRBV12-4 and TRBJ1-1; D is uncertain. CDR3 length: 13 amino acids. Trimming shortened V by 3 bases and J by 4 bases, and 9 bases separated the two germline ends. CDR3 bases: TGTGCCAGCAGTTTTGCCGGGAGCACTGAAGCTTTCTTT. Translating gives CASSFAGSTEAFF.

This chain uses TRBV29-1 with TRBJ2-4; D is perhaps TRBD2 (5 bases). V was clipped by 0 bases and J by 8 bases, with 5 bases between them. The CDR3 covers 11 residues. Germline V CDR1 and CDR2: SQVTM, ANQGSEA. This CDR3 is CSVEEADIQYF. CDR3 nucleotide sequence: TGCAGCGTTGAAGAAGCGGACATTCAGTACTTC.

The chain has TRBV6-2 or TRBV6-3 and TRBJ1-3, with D possibly matching TRBD1 (5 bases). The V end was cut by 5 bases, the J end by 3 bases, with 11 bases between. The CDR3 runs 14 residues. CDR1 and CDR2 from the germline V gene are MNHEY and SVGEGT. CDR3 loop: CASSTGQGGNTIYF. DNA of the CDR3: TGTGCCAGCAGTACGGGGCAAGGTGGAAACACCATATATTTT.

The chain combines TRBV3-1 with TRBJ2-5, with D perhaps being TRBD1 or TRBD2 (5 bases each). The germline CDR1 and CDR2 sequences are LGHDT and YNNKEL (reference sequence). Trimming removed 6 bases at V and 5 bases at J, with 16 bases between. The CDR3 has 14 amino acids. The CDR3 region is CASRLVGAVETQYF. The CDR3 DNA follows: TGTGCCAGCAGATTAGTCGGGGCCGTGGAGACCCAGTACTTC.

This chain uses TRBV7-8 with TRBJ2-1, with a tentative D call TRBD1 (5 bases). The ends were cut back, 6 bases at V and 0 bases at J, with 18 bases in the middle. The CDR3 extends over 17 amino acids. Per the germline V gene, CDR1 is SGHVS and CDR2 is FQNEAQ. In DNA form, the CDR3 reads TGTGCCAGCAGACCCTTTGGACATGTCAGCTCCTACAATGAGCAGTTCTTC. Protein product: CASRPFGHVSSYNEQFF. Full variable domain (remainder filled in from reference TRBV7-8 and TRBJ2-1): GAGVSQSPRYKVAKRGQDVALRCDPISGHVSLFWYQQALGQGPEFLTYFQNEAQLDKSGLPSDRFFAERPEGSVSTLKIQRTQQEDSAVYLCASRPFGHVSSYNEQFFGPGTRLTVL.

This clonotype was seen a few times. The V gene is TRBV5-1, the J gene TRBJ2-2; 14 bases agree with TRBD2. CDR1 and CDR2 (germline): SGHRS, YFSETQ. The CDR3 runs 19 residues. V shed 3 bases, J shed 4 bases, and the junction held 11 bases outside the gene matches. CDR3 amino acids: CASSSAGTSGRGVTGELFF. The CDR3 nucleotides are TGCGCCAGCAGCTCCGCCGGGACTAGCGGGAGAGGGGTCACCGGGGAGCTGTTTTTT.

In its sample, this clonotype was seen a few times. This sequence joins TRBV4-1 and TRBJ2-3, with 12 positions matching TRBD2. Trimming took 1 base from V and 4 from J; bases not matched to a gene: 6. The V gene's germline CDR1 is MGHRA and CDR2 YSYEKL. The CDR3 length is 17 residues. The chain's CDR3 is CASSQVGRLAGADTQYF. CDR3 DNA sequence: TGCGCCAGCAGCCAAGTAGGCCGACTAGCGGGGGCAGATACGCAGTATTTT.